One and the same sample provided the 28 T cell receptor beta chains below, sequenced in a study of blood T cell repertoires in COVID-19. Clones were sequenced by immunoSEQ multiplex PCR, and TCRdb holds only the in-frame ones, with some missing. The sample holds fewer than 450,000 clones, around 90% seen once. Source material: PBMCs or T cells enriched from blood (not recorded which). The receptors shown here come from a woman in her thirties or forties with acute COVID-19.

This sequence joins TRBV19 and TRBJ2-3, with no clear D. The germline V gene has CDR1 LNHDA and CDR2 SQIVND (reference sequence). This CDR3 is built from 13 residues. Trimming left V 3 bases short and J 6 bases short, with 10 bases between. The CDR3 DNA reads as TGTGCCAGTAGTATTGGCCTCGGGGATACGCAGTATTTT. Amino acids: CASSIGLGDTQYF.

The rearrangement links TRBV2 to TRBJ1-2, with D perhaps matching TRBD1 (5 bases). CDR3 length: 15 residues. Germline CDR1 and CDR2: SNHLY and FYNNEI. Between the trimmed V and J ends, which lost 5 bases and 8 bases, there was a span of 21 bases. The CDR3 region has the DNA TGTGCCAGCAGTCTGGAGATAGGGGTAGTGAGGGGCTACACCTTC. Protein product: CASSLEIGVVRGYTF.

The chain recombines TRBV6-5 with TRBJ1-1; D is undetermined. The germline CDR1 and CDR2 sequences are MNHEY and SVGAGI. V was shortened by 0 bases and J by 3 bases, with 8 bases between the two germline ends. The CDR3 totals 14 residues. The CDR3, as DNA: TGTGCCAGCAGTTACTCACGGGAGTACACTGAAGCTTTCTTT. Its protein is CASSYSREYTEAFF.

This chain links TRBV7-2 with TRBJ1-2; 7 bases agree with TRBD1. This CDR3 is 13 amino acids long. V shed 6 bases and J 4 bases; nucleotides not matched to a gene: 5. Germline CDR1 reads SGHTA; CDR2 reads FQGNSA. The CDR3 DNA is TGTGCCAGCAGGGGACAGCCCCTCTATGGCTACACCTTC. The encoded protein is CASRGQPLYGYTF.

A note on this clone: Within the sample, other DNA sequences also encode this same CDR3. The genes are TRBV27 and TRBJ1-2; D is unclear. The CDR3 runs 13 residues. Germline values: CDR1 MNHEY, CDR2 SMNVEV (reference sequence). Trimming took 3 bases from V and 4 from J, leaving 9 bases between them. This chain's CDR3 is CASSLSGGYGYTF. The CDR3 DNA sequence: TGTGCCAGCAGTTTGAGTGGCGGCTATGGCTACACCTTC.

This chain connects TRBV5-1 to TRBJ1-2, with TRBD1 matching 7 bases. This CDR3 region has 12 residues. Trimming at V came to 4 bases and at J to 8 bases, leaving 5 bases not matched to a gene. CDR1 and CDR2 from the germline V gene are SGHRS and YFSETQ. The chain's CDR3 is CASSPGDSGYTF. CDR3 nucleotides: TGCGCCAGCAGCCCAGGGGACAGCGGCTACACCTTC.

The chain couples TRBV7-9 to TRBJ2-5; TRBD1 aligns across 7 bases. The CDR3 sequence is 14 residues long. CDR1 is SEHNR, CDR2 FQNEAQ, per germline (reference sequence). The V segment lost 5 bases and the J segment 4 bases; nucleotides outside the gene matches: 7. The CDR3 DNA reads TGTGCCAGCAGCCCGACACGGGACAGAGAGACCCAGTACTTC. This sequence encodes CASSPTRDRETQYF.

V gene TRBV5-1 combines with J gene TRBJ2-5, with 8 bases matching TRBD2. V lost 1 base and J lost 2; bases outside the gene matches: 7. The germline CDR1 and CDR2 sequences are SGHRS and YFSETQ. The CDR3 runs to 16 residues. CDR3 sequence (DNA): TGCGCCAGCAGCTTGAAGGCGGGGGGATCACAAGAGACCCAGTACTTC. This codes for CASSLKAGGSQETQYF.

The rearrangement links TRBV5-1 to TRBJ1-1, with 8 bases identical to TRBD1. Germline V gene lookup returns CDR1 SGHRS and CDR2 YFSETQ. The length of the CDR3 is 15 residues. Trimming took 2 bases from V and 0 from J; bases not matched to a gene: 3. The CDR3 protein is CASSFNRGMNTEAFF. In nucleotides, the CDR3 is TGCGCCAGCAGCTTCAACAGGGGGATGAACACTGAAGCTTTCTTT.

The CDR3 region has the DNA TGCGCCACCTCGACCGTCGGCGGAATTTCCTACGAGCAGTACTTC. Residues: CATSTVGGISYEQYF. The chain uses TRBV5-1 and TRBJ2-7, with no clear D. CDR1 is SGHRS and CDR2 is YFSETQ in the germline V gene. There are 15 residues in the CDR3. V was shortened by 9 bases and J by 1 base, with 20 bases between the two germline ends.

Notes on this clone: Other DNA sequences of this sample code for an identical CDR3. The CDR3 here is CASSFSGGASDTQYF. The CDR3 DNA reads TGTGCCAGCAGCTTTAGCGGGGGGGCATCAGATACGCAGTATTTT. The chain joins TRBV11-2 to TRBJ2-3; 11 bases align to TRBD2. V shed 3 bases, J shed 4 bases, and the junction held 3 bases outside the gene matches. From germline, CDR1 is SGHAT and CDR2 FQNNGV. The CDR3 spans 15 residues. Based on the CDR3 plus reference TRBV11-2 and TRBJ2-3, the full variable domain is EAGVAQSPRYKIIEKRQSVAFWCNPISGHATLYWYQQILGQGPKLLIQFQNNGVVDDSQLPKDRFSAERLKGVDSTLKIQPAKLEDSAVYLCASSFSGGASDTQYFGPGTRLTVL.

The chain recombines TRBV29-1 with TRBJ1-4; TRBD1 matches at 8 bases. V was clipped by 3 bases and J by 4 bases; unmatched bases: 4. CDR1 is SQVTM and CDR2 is ANQGSEA in the germline V gene. The CDR3 is 14 residues long. The CDR3 here is CSVDFTGGNEKLFF. CDR3 bases: TGCAGCGTTGATTTCACAGGGGGTAATGAAAAACTGTTTTTT. Based on the CDR3 plus reference TRBV29-1 and TRBJ1-4, the full variable domain is SAVISQKPSRDICQRGTSLTIQCQVDSQVTMMFWYRQQPGQSLTLIATANQGSEATYESGFVIDKFPISRPNLTFSTLTVSNMSPEDSSIYLCSVDFTGGNEKLFFGSGTQLSVL.

The chain is built from TRBV12-3 or TRBV12-4 and TRBJ1-2; 7 bases match TRBD1. This CDR3 is 12 amino acids long. After removal of 6 bases from V and 8 bases from J, the junction contained 6 bases not matched to a gene. CDR3 coding DNA: TGTGCCAGCAGAGACAGGGATCGAGGCTACACCTTC. Its protein is CASRDRDRGYTF.

CDR3 residues: CASSFTGGRGGEQYF. In DNA, the CDR3 is TGTGCCAGCAGCTTCACAGGGGGCAGAGGAGGCGAGCAGTACTTC. This chain uses TRBV7-8 with TRBJ2-7; 9 bases map to TRBD1. The V gene end was trimmed by 3 bases and the J gene end by 6 bases; junction bases not matched to a gene: 9. Germline lookup yields CDR1 SGHVS and CDR2 FQNEAQ. This CDR3 spans 15 amino acids.

CDR3 sequence (DNA): TGTGCCAGCAGCCCGAATTCGGGTGATACGCAGTATTTT. This codes for CASSPNSGDTQYF. This chain uses TRBV11-2 with TRBJ2-3; D gene unclear. The germline V and J ends were trimmed by 5 bases and 6 bases, with 12 bases remaining between them. The CDR3 is 13 residues long. The germline V gene has CDR1 SGHAT and CDR2 FQNNGV.

In this sample, this clone turned up once. The chain carries TRBV4-2 and TRBJ1-1, with D hard to call. The CDR3 is made up of 15 amino acids. The germline gives CDR1 LGHNA, CDR2 YNFKEQ. V gave up 4 bases and J gave up 6 bases, with 18 bases separating them. The CDR3 bases are TGTGCCAGCAGCCTTAACCAAGATACAGCAGCTGAAGCTTTCTTT. This gives the protein CASSLNQDTAAEAFF.

V is TRBV19 and J is TRBJ2-3; D gene unclear. This CDR3 region has 16 residues. The V gene's germline CDR1 is LNHDA and CDR2 SQIVND (reference sequence). The V end was cut by 2 bases, the J end by 1 base, with 13 bases between. Written as DNA, the CDR3 is TGTGCCAGTAGTATACCCCCGGTGTTCCGCACAGATACGCAGTATTTT. Amino acid sequence: CASSIPPVFRTDTQYF.

This clone showed up just once. This sequence joins TRBV5-1 and TRBJ1-1, with no clear D. CDR3 size: 14 residues. Trimming pared 1 base from V and 1 base from J, leaving 8 bases between. Germline V gene lookup returns CDR1 SGHRS and CDR2 YFSETQ. The CDR3 reads CASSLYSENTEAFF. CDR3 in DNA: TGCGCCAGCAGCTTGTATTCAGAGAACACTGAAGCTTTCTTT.

The V gene is TRBV5-1, the J gene TRBJ2-2; 8 bases align to TRBD2. Losses at the gene ends were 4 bases for V and 7 bases for J; bases not matched to a gene: 9. The CDR3 length is 15 residues. Germline V gene lookup returns CDR1 SGHRS and CDR2 YFSETQ. Here the CDR3 reads CASSRGGTRGGELFF. CDR3 coding DNA: TGCGCCAGCAGCCGGGGGGGGACCCGAGGCGGGGAGCTGTTTTTT.

The J gene is TRBJ2-1, the V gene TRBV5-1, with TRBD1 identical over 7 bases. V lost 0 bases and J lost 0; bases outside the gene matches: 3. Germline V gives CDR1 SGHRS, CDR2 YFSETQ. CDR3 length: 16 residues. The CDR3 is CASSLEGQSSYNEQFF. The CDR3 nucleotides are TGCGCCAGCAGCTTGGAGGGACAGAGCTCCTACAATGAGCAGTTCTTC.

The chain uses TRBV7-2 and TRBJ1-1; D is possibly TRBD1 (6 bases). This CDR3 comprises 14 residues. Germline assignment: CDR1 SGHTA and CDR2 FQGNSA. V lost 5 bases and J 1 base, leaving 11 bases between the germline ends. CDR3 sequence: CASSGQQGNTEAFF. CDR3 sequence (DNA): TGTGCCAGCAGCGGCCAACAGGGGAACACTGAAGCTTTCTTT.

V gene TRBV5-4 combines with J gene TRBJ1-1; D is unclear. From germline, CDR1 is SGHNT and CDR2 YYREEE (reference sequence). The CDR3 loop spans 13 amino acids. V was clipped by 4 bases and J by 11 bases, with 18 bases between them. The DNA of the CDR3 is TGTGCCAGCAGCGGAGGTACGGGCGTCGAGGCTTTCTTT. This codes for CASSGGTGVEAFF.

The V and J genes are TRBV7-9 and TRBJ1-1; D unresolved. The CDR3 extends over 14 amino acids. The germline gives CDR1 SEHNR, CDR2 FQNEAQ (reference sequence). Deletions cut 1 base from V and 1 base from J, with 7 bases between. CDR3 bases: TGTGCCAGCAGCTTAGAGGAGACGAACACTGAAGCTTTCTTT. Its protein is CASSLEETNTEAFF.

This clone was seen a few times. The sample holds other DNA sequences that translate to the same CDR3. V gene TRBV4-2 combines with J gene TRBJ2-1, with 9 bases aligning to TRBD2. The CDR3 is made up of 16 amino acids. The trim removed 4 bases at V and 4 bases at J, leaving 8 bases unmatched. The germline gives CDR1 LGHNA, CDR2 YNFKEQ. The CDR3 region is CASSPSGLAGYNEQFF. The CDR3 DNA reads TGTGCCAGCAGCCCCTCGGGGCTAGCGGGGTACAATGAGCAGTTCTTC.

The CDR3 region is CASNPFRTGAYGYTF. CDR3 coding DNA: TGTGCCAGCAACCCTTTTAGGACAGGGGCCTATGGCTACACCTTC. The rearrangement joins TRBV2 to TRBJ1-2, with 9 nucleotides matching TRBD1. This CDR3 is 15 amino acids long. Germline values: CDR1 SNHLY, CDR2 FYNNEI. V shed 7 bases and J 4 bases; nucleotides not matched to a gene: 10. The complete variable domain, with remaining parts taken from reference TRBV2 and TRBJ1-2, reads EPEVTQTPSHQVTQMGQEVILRCVPISNHLYFYWYRQILGQKVEFLVSFYNNEISEKSEIFDDQFSVERPDGSNFTLKIRSTKLEDSAMYFCASNPFRTGAYGYTFGSGTRLTVV.

A word on this clone: The sample contains more than one DNA sequence encoding this CDR3. The rearrangement links TRBV19 to TRBJ2-7, with D possibly being TRBD1 (6 bases). Deletions cut 5 bases from V and 0 bases from J, with 8 bases between. Looked up from germline, CDR1 is LNHDA and CDR2 is SQIVND (reference sequence). The CDR3 is 13 residues long. The DNA for the CDR3 is TGTGCCAGTAGTCAGGGGAGCTCCTACGAGCAGTACTTC. Protein product: CASSQGSSYEQYF.

The chain carries TRBV19 and TRBJ1-1, with D perhaps TRBD1 (6 bases). The CDR3 extends over 13 amino acids. V gave up 5 bases and J gave up 1 base, with 8 bases separating them. Germline V lookup: CDR1 LNHDA, CDR2 SQIVND (reference sequence). CDR3 loop: CASSGQRNTEAFF. As DNA, the CDR3 is TGTGCCAGTAGTGGACAGAGGAACACTGAAGCTTTCTTT.

The chain couples TRBV6-5 to TRBJ1-2; maybe TRBD1 (5 bases). The CDR3 totals 13 residues. Trimming took off 0 bases at V and 8 bases at J, with 10 bases between the two ends. Germline V lookup: CDR1 MNHEY, CDR2 SVGAGI. This CDR3 is CASSYSGAEGYTF. Here the CDR3 DNA reads TGTGCCAGCAGTTACTCAGGGGCCGAAGGCTACACCTTC.